This T cell receptor (beta chain) was identified in a study of T cells in Graves' hyperthyroidism and ophthalmopathy. RNA transcripts gave rise to amplified TCR beta CDR3 regions. First-round RT-PCR targeting the TCR CDR3 was performed with the HTBI primer set. Each CDR3 protein is one row after TCRdb ran MiXCR on the multiplex PCR reads. Of more than 350,000 distinct CDR3 sequences in the sample, 15% were seen once. V was trimmed by 8 bases and J by 1 base, leaving 14 bases between them. The CDR3 is 15 amino acids. CDR1 and CDR2 from the germline V gene are LNHDA and SQIVND (reference sequence). The TCR was taken from a woman aged 25 to 39 with Graves' hyperthyroidism. The V call is TRBV19, the J call TRBJ2-2; D remains unclear. The sequenced material came from blood. The CDR3 DNA is TGTGCCAGTCGATTCGGCCCCAGGAACACCGGGGAGCTGTTTTTT. This sequence encodes CASRFGPRNTGELFF.